Shown below are 20 T cell receptor beta chains from a single sample sequenced in a study of glioma-infiltrating T cells after dendritic cell vaccination. This table comes from immunoSEQ multiplex PCR, and its TCRdb copy is limited to in-frame clones, with some not included. The sample holds 35,000 to 40,000 clones; approximately 82% are singletons and the top ten take 7.8%. The sequencing here drew on blood, taken before dendritic cell vaccination. Receptor source: a human donor with glioblastoma.

The genes are TRBV10-3 and TRBJ2-3, with 8 bases matching TRBD2. The V gene end was trimmed by 6 bases and the J gene end by 8 bases; junction bases not matched to a gene: 10. The germline V gene encodes CDR1 ENHRY and CDR2 SYGVKD. The CDR3 loop spans 14 amino acids. DNA of the CDR3: TGTGCCATCAGGGACCGGGGGGGCCCTGGTACGCAGTATTTT. As protein: CAIRDRGGPGTQYF.

The chain couples TRBV7-8 to TRBJ2-1; TRBD1 might be the D (7 bases). The CDR3 is made up of 15 amino acids. Trimming pared 5 bases from V and 8 bases from J, leaving 19 bases between. Germline CDR1 and CDR2: SGHVS and FQNEAQ. The CDR3 DNA sequence: TGTGCCAGCAGCCGGAAGGCAGGGGGGCCGCATGAGCAGTTCTTC. Translation: CASSRKAGGPHEQFF.

CDR3: CASSLVAASTDTQYF. The CDR3 DNA sequence: TGTGCCAGCAGCTTAGTGGCGGCTAGCACAGATACGCAGTATTTT. V is TRBV7-2 and J is TRBJ2-3, with no clear D. This CDR3 spans 15 amino acids. V gave up 1 base and J gave up 0 bases, with 8 bases separating them. Germline CDR1 reads SGHTA; CDR2 reads FQGNSA.

This clone was counted between two and nine times. The chain couples TRBV7-9 to TRBJ2-2; 7 bases map to TRBD1. V was pared by 5 bases and J by 4 bases, with 13 bases of the junction left unmatched. The V gene's germline CDR1 is SEHNR and CDR2 FQNEAQ (reference sequence). The CDR3 contains 17 residues. This CDR3 is CASSLDRGQLVTGELFF. In DNA form, the CDR3 reads TGTGCCAGCAGCCTAGACCGGGGACAGTTAGTCACCGGGGAGCTGTTTTTT.

The V gene is TRBV6-1, the J gene TRBJ1-2; weak D call: TRBD1 (6 bases). From germline, CDR1 is MNHNS and CDR2 SASEGT. The CDR3 sequence is 16 residues long. V shed 4 bases and J shed 6 bases, with 21 bases lying between them. Written as DNA, the CDR3 is TGTGCCAGCAGTGTTGCGACTAACAGGGCCTCGAATGGCTACACCTTC. Translation gives CASSVATNRASNGYTF.

The chain combines TRBV30 with TRBJ2-4; D possibly corresponds to TRBD1 (6 bases). The CDR3 has 16 residues. CDR1 and CDR2 (germline): GTSNPN, SVGIG (reference sequence). V lost 0 bases and J lost 7, with 19 bases in between. The CDR3 region has the DNA TGTGCCTGGAGTGTACCTACAGGGAACGGAGTGAACATTCAGTACTTC. Translating it yields CAWSVPTGNGVNIQYF.

This chain joins TRBV7-3 and TRBJ2-7; tentatively, D is TRBD2 (5 bases). The CDR3 runs 13 residues. Germline CDR1 is SGHTA and CDR2 is FQGTGA. The V end was cut by 0 bases, the J end by 6 bases, with 9 bases between. In DNA form, the CDR3 reads TGTGCCAGCAGCTTAACGTCAGGACTCGAGCAGTACTTC. Translating it yields CASSLTSGLEQYF.

The J gene is TRBJ1-2, the V gene TRBV7-9, with 10 nucleotides matching TRBD1. CDR3 length: 14 amino acids. Unmatched junction bases numbered 3, after V lost 5 bases and J lost 3 bases. The germline V gene has CDR1 SEHNR and CDR2 FQNEAQ (reference sequence). As DNA, the CDR3 is TGTGCCAGCAGCGACAGGGGGCTATACTATGGCTACACCTTC. Its translation is CASSDRGLYYGYTF.

The gene calls are TRBV5-1 and TRBJ2-5, with a tentative D call TRBD1 (6 bases). Near its end, the DNA agrees better with TRBJ2-7, so the J call may be wrong. The length of the CDR3 is 15 residues. CDR1 and CDR2 from the germline V gene are SGHRS and YFSETQ. The CDR3 nucleotides are TGCGCCAGCAGCTCCTCCCTCGTAGGGGGTTACGAGCAGTACTTC. It is translated as CASSSSLVGGYEQYF.

This chain uses TRBV11-1 with TRBJ2-1, with D possibly being TRBD1 (5 bases). The CDR3 consists of 15 residues. Trimming pared 2 bases from V and 3 bases from J, leaving 11 bases between. CDR1 is SGHAT, CDR2 FQDESV, per germline (reference sequence). In nucleotides, the CDR3 is TGTGCCAGCAGCTTAACGCAGGGTCGCTACAATGAGCAGTTCTTC. This sequence encodes CASSLTQGRYNEQFF.

In this sample, this clone turned up a few times. The genes are TRBV6-5 and TRBJ2-7, with a weak D call TRBD2 (5 bases). The CDR3 extends over 12 amino acids. Germline CDR1 and CDR2: MNHEY and SVGAGI. V gave up 5 bases and J gave up 13 bases, with 18 bases separating them. Written as DNA, the CDR3 is TGTGCCAGCAGTCCGGACGGAGGCGAGCCATACTTC. The encoded protein is CASSPDGGEPYF.

The chain couples TRBV18 to TRBJ1-2, with 12 bases that match TRBD1. The CDR3 runs 15 residues. Germline assignment: CDR1 KGHSH and CDR2 LQKENI. The junction had 4 bases not matched to a gene; V was cut back by 4 bases and J by 4 bases. CDR3 DNA sequence: TGTGCCAGCTCACGAGGGACAGGGGGCTCCTATGGCTACACCTTC. It encodes CASSRGTGGSYGYTF.

This chain connects TRBV9 to TRBJ2-2, with 8 nucleotides matching TRBD1. The CDR3 has 16 amino acids. Trimming cost V 3 bases and J 7 bases; bases outside gene matches: 11. Germline assignment: CDR1 SGDLS and CDR2 YYNGEE. For the CDR3, the DNA is TGTGCCAGCAGCGACCGGACAGGGACAACTCACGGGGAGCTGTTTTTT. Translated, it gives CASSDRTGTTHGELFF.

V usage is TRBV7-2 and J usage is TRBJ1-1, with 8 bases lining up with TRBD1. Trimming took 5 bases from V and 3 from J; bases not matched to a gene: 8. The germline CDR1 and CDR2 sequences are SGHTA and FQGNSA. The CDR3 length is 15 residues. CDR3 coding DNA: TGTGCCAGCAGCCCGCGACAGGGGCGTGACACTGAAGCTTTCTTT. It translates to CASSPRQGRDTEAFF.

The rearrangement links TRBV25-1 to TRBJ2-7; D call uncertain. The germline V and J ends were trimmed by 3 bases and 0 bases, with 15 bases remaining between them. CDR1 and CDR2 from the germline V gene are MGHDK and SYGVNS. CDR3 length: 16 residues. Written as DNA, the CDR3 is TGTGCCAGCAGTGATCGCCAAGCACCGAACTCCTACGAGCAGTACTTC. Translation: CASSDRQAPNSYEQYF.

On this clone: Sequence at one end of the junction differs from germline and may be a read error. This rearrangement joins TRBV10-3 to TRBJ2-7; TRBD1 might be the D (5 bases). Germline assignment: CDR1 ENHRY and CDR2 SYGVKD. The CDR3 contains 12 residues. This chain's CDR3 is CVIRGQDYEQYF. CDR3 DNA: TGTGTCATCCGTGGACAAGACTACGAGCAGTACTTC.

The J gene is TRBJ2-1, the V gene TRBV27; D perhaps matches TRBD1 (5 bases). The CDR3 sequence is 15 residues long. Trimming removed 7 bases from V and 5 bases from J, with 18 bases in between. Germline values: CDR1 MNHEY, CDR2 SMNVEV (reference sequence). The CDR3 region is CASNPWAGQDNEQFF. The CDR3 coding sequence is TGTGCCAGCAACCCCTGGGCAGGGCAGGACAATGAGCAGTTCTTC.

This chain joins TRBV29-1 and TRBJ1-1; 11 nucleotides line up with TRBD1. The CDR3 is made up of 15 amino acids. J lost 0 bases, V lost 5 bases, and 5 bases had no gene match. Germline loops: CDR1 SQVTM, CDR2 ANQGSEA. CDR3 sequence: CSVTGTGGMNTEAFF. The CDR3 coding sequence is TGCAGCGTTACTGGGACAGGGGGGATGAACACTGAAGCTTTCTTT.

The chain carries TRBV29-1 and TRBJ2-1; 9 bases agree with TRBD2. Trimming took 2 bases from V and 6 from J; bases not matched to a gene: 5. This CDR3 has 14 residues. Germline assignment: CDR1 SQVTM and CDR2 ANQGSEA. The CDR3 bases are TGCAGCGTTGAATGGCGGGGGGGCTTCAATGAGCAGTTCTTC. This sequence encodes CSVEWRGGFNEQFF.

The V call is TRBV27, the J call TRBJ2-7; 11 bases agree with TRBD2. V lost 5 bases to trimming and J lost 1 base; unmatched junction nucleotides: 7. This CDR3 comprises 16 residues. Germline lookup yields CDR1 MNHEY and CDR2 SMNVEV (reference sequence). The DNA of the CDR3 is TGTGCCAGCAGTGCCCTAGCGGGGGGTCTATCCTACGAGCAGTACTTC. Translating it yields CASSALAGGLSYEQYF.